The 14 T cell receptor beta chains given below trace back to one sample, sequenced in a study of T cells in localized non-small cell lung cancer. TCRdb keeps only in-frame clones here, not all; method: immunoSEQ multiplex PCR. The table includes tens of thousands of clones, about 78% detected once. The material sequenced was PBMCs, taken before any cancer treatment. The receptors were sampled from a woman aged 40-69 years with stage II lung adenocarcinoma.

The chain has TRBV6-1 and TRBJ1-2; D unclear. V was clipped by 3 bases and J by 1 base, with 6 bases between them. Germline-derived CDR1 and CDR2 are MNHNS and SASEGT. The CDR3 runs 13 residues. This CDR3 is CASSDPINYGYTF. Here the CDR3 DNA reads TGTGCCAGCAGTGACCCAATTAACTATGGCTACACCTTC.

The rearrangement uses TRBV2 and TRBJ1-5, with 8 bases that match TRBD1. The length of the CDR3 is 15 residues. V was clipped by 6 bases and J by 0 bases; unmatched bases: 4. Germline V gene data show CDR1 as SNHLY and CDR2 as FYNNEI. CDR3: CASSTDRDSNQPQHF. Here the CDR3 DNA reads TGTGCCAGCAGCACGGACAGGGATAGCAATCAGCCCCAGCATTTT.

This chain connects TRBV28 to TRBJ2-7, with D possibly being TRBD1 (6 bases). The CDR3 is 14 residues long. The V gene lost 3 bases and the J gene lost 0 bases, with 9 bases spanning the gap. CDR1 and CDR2 from the germline V gene are MDHEN and SYDVKM. This CDR3 is CASSLTGDSYEQYF. Here the CDR3 DNA reads TGTGCCAGCAGTTTGACAGGAGACTCCTACGAGCAGTACTTC.

This clone was observed a handful of times. This rearrangement joins TRBV6-5 to TRBJ1-3; 8 bases map to TRBD1. In germline, CDR1 is MNHEY, CDR2 SVGAGI. Unmatched junction bases numbered 6, after V lost 1 base and J lost 4 bases. This CDR3 is built from 16 residues. The CDR3 bases are TGTGCCAGCAGTTACTACCAGGGGGCCCGGGGAAACACCATATATTTT. It yields the protein CASSYYQGARGNTIYF.

The sample holds a few counts of this clone. V is TRBV5-1 and J is TRBJ2-2; a possible D gene is TRBD1 (5 bases). Germline loops: CDR1 SGHRS, CDR2 YFSETQ. This CDR3 comprises 16 residues. Trimming pared 1 base from V and 2 bases from J, leaving 12 bases between. CDR3 residues: CASSLLGTGNTGELFF. For the CDR3, the DNA is TGCGCCAGCAGCTTGTTGGGTACAGGAAACACCGGGGAGCTGTTTTTT.

J is TRBJ2-5 and V is TRBV4-1; D is unclear. The CDR3 runs 14 residues. Germline CDR1 reads MGHRA; CDR2 reads YSYEKL. V was shortened by 8 bases and J by 5 bases, with 18 bases between the two germline ends. The CDR3 protein is CASGPGGLRETQYF. The CDR3 nucleotides read TGCGCCAGCGGCCCCGGTGGGCTGAGGGAGACCCAGTACTTC.

This clone showed up just once. CDR3 DNA sequence: TGTGCCTGGAGTCCATCAGGGGGGACTTTTGAAAAACTGTTTTTT. It specifies CAWSPSGGTFEKLFF. The chain uses TRBV30 and TRBJ1-4; TRBD1 matches at 7 bases. The CDR3 loop spans 15 amino acids. V trimming: 2 bases; J trimming: 7 bases; junction bases outside the gene matches: 10. In germline, CDR1 is GTSNPN, CDR2 SVGIG (reference sequence).

The chain joins TRBV7-2 to TRBJ2-1, with 9 positions matching TRBD2. This CDR3 is built from 13 residues. The ends lost 1 base at V and 10 bases at J; junction bases unmatched: 2. Looked up from germline, CDR1 is SGHTA and CDR2 is FQGNSA. CDR3 bases: TGTGCCAGCAGCTTAGTGGGACTAGCCGAGCAGTTCTTC. Translation gives CASSLVGLAEQFF. The complete variable domain, with remaining parts taken from reference TRBV7-2 and TRBJ2-1, reads GAGVSQSPSNKVTEKGKDVELRCDPISGHTALYWYRQSLGQGLEFLIYFQGNSAPDKSGLPSDRFSAERTGGSVSTLTIQRTQQEDSAVYLCASSLVGLAEQFFGPGTRLTVL.

This rearrangement joins TRBV6-1 to TRBJ1-2; 9 bases match TRBD1. There are 15 residues in the CDR3. The V segment lost 7 bases and the J segment 5 bases; nucleotides outside the gene matches: 11. Germline V lookup: CDR1 MNHNS, CDR2 SASEGT. The CDR3, as DNA: TGTGCCAGCACCCTGGGGCCCGGACAGGGGTATGGCTACACCTTC. It translates to CASTLGPGQGYGYTF.

This chain links TRBV6-6 with TRBJ1-5; D unresolved. Germline CDR1 MNHNY, CDR2 SVGAGI (reference sequence). The V end was cut by 2 bases, the J end by 3 bases, with 2 bases between. The CDR3 is made up of 12 amino acids. The CDR3 region is CASSYVNQPQHF. The DNA for the CDR3 is TGTGCCAGCAGTTACGTCAATCAGCCCCAGCATTTT.

The chain recombines TRBV9 with TRBJ2-1; 10 nucleotides line up with TRBD2. Germline trimming cut 0 bases from V and 6 bases from J; bases unmatched to any gene: 3. Germline CDR1 reads SGDLS; CDR2 reads YYNGEE. This CDR3 region has 15 residues. The CDR3 spells CASSVEAGGRNEQFF. CDR3 in DNA: TGTGCCAGCAGCGTAGAAGCGGGGGGGCGCAATGAGCAGTTCTTC. Looking up the rest from reference TRBV9 and TRBJ2-1 gives the full variable domain: DSGVTQTPKHLITATGQRVTLRCSPRSGDLSVYWYQQSLDQGLQFLIQYYNGEERAKGNILERFSAQQFPDLHSELNLSSLELGDSALYFCASSVEAGGRNEQFFGPGTRLTVL.

The chain employs TRBV6-1 and TRBJ1-5; TRBD1 matches 7 bases. This CDR3 has 15 residues. With V trimmed by 5 bases and J by 7 bases, 11 bases remained unmatched. The germline CDR1 and CDR2 sequences are MNHNS and SASEGT. The DNA of the CDR3 is TGTGCCAGCAGTACTCAACAGGGGATTGGCCAGCCCCAGCATTTT. It codes for CASSTQQGIGQPQHF.

V usage is TRBV2 and J usage is TRBJ2-5; D ambiguous. Trimming took off 4 bases at V and 11 bases at J, with 14 bases between the two ends. The germline gives CDR1 SNHLY, CDR2 FYNNEI. The CDR3 is 12 amino acids. DNA of the CDR3: TGTGCCAGCAGTGTGACGGCTAAGGAGCAGTACTTC. Translated: CASSVTAKEQYF.

The chain joins TRBV5-1 to TRBJ2-3; 14 bases fit TRBD2. This CDR3 has 17 residues. Germline assignment: CDR1 SGHRS and CDR2 YFSETQ. V gave up 4 bases and J gave up 2 bases; unmatched junction bases: 6. CDR3: CASSRLAGGPTTDTQYF. The DNA of the CDR3 is TGCGCCAGCAGCCGACTAGCGGGGGGGCCCACCACAGATACGCAGTATTTT.